Listed below are T cell receptor beta chains from one sample, sequenced in a study of T-cell memory formation after mild COVID-19. TCRdb processed the 5' RACE reads anew with MiXCR; each CDR3 protein has one entry. The sample carries 360,000 or so distinct CDR3 sequences, over 25% recorded once. The sample consisted of PBMCs or a T cell subset sorted from them (not recorded which). These receptors all stem from an adult woman who had mild COVID-19 (a few samples of this study predate the infection). Cell type and time point are not known. CDR3s leave out the opening cysteine and the closing phenylalanine or tryptophan.

CDR3 protein	V gene
ASSLRLRETQY	TRBV12-3/TRBV12-4
SATGIIAKNIQY	TRBV20-1
ASSFLGNTGELF	TRBV5-6
ASSSLEGWEQF	TRBV7-3
ASTSWDYPTDTQY	TRBV12-3/TRBV12-4
ASSPGLAGGEQETQY	TRBV11-3
ASSLERDGTDTQY	TRBV5-1
SARALGQRYEQY	TRBV20-1
ASSVSGTGGPRGTQY	TRBV9
ASSENFGTSLPDTQY	TRBV6-2/TRBV6-3
ASKRRDQSYNEQF	TRBV27
ASSPTRQGMYEQY	TRBV14
ATRGQGKTEAF	TRBV24-1
ASSSSSGDMFADTQY	TRBV7-6
ASSMEGEGEQF	TRBV5-1
ASSSDGYSNQPQH	TRBV19
ASSPTTIRSQH	TRBV6-2/TRBV6-3
ASSRDSESGYT	TRBV6-4
ASSFSTYEQY	TRBV12-3/TRBV12-4
ASTEASGNHYEQY	TRBV7-9
ASSSGTDNTEAF	TRBV7-9
ASSYSVSEAF	TRBV6-6
ASSRRPDGTTEAF	TRBV27
SATGPPGNQPQH	TRBV20-1
ASRASSYEQY	TRBV25-1
ASSLTREATEAF	TRBV7-3
SALLAGAEQF	TRBV20-1
ASSPWGGTGANVLT	TRBV12-3/TRBV12-4
ASSWGGSSYEQY	TRBV12-3/TRBV12-4
ASSTTGDVAF	TRBV5-1
ASSQDGPTLMGEQF	TRBV4-1
ASSSGLDSYNEQF	TRBV7-9
ASSTFKGATLEKLF	TRBV6-5
ASSPKRGPSEGTF	TRBV4-2
ASTRLGTLNTGELF	TRBV6-2/TRBV6-3
ASRPTGGGTEAF	TRBV7-6
ASSLDGTGGVTEAF	TRBV11-2
SAREVGQNTGELF	TRBV20-1
ASSPRFVEGETQY	TRBV18
ASSLGGDGELF	TRBV5-5
SARDSTGGYGYT	TRBV20-1
ATSMAINYEQY	TRBV15
SARDGTMNTDTQY	TRBV20-1
ASSLAGGNQY	TRBV7-8
AWSNTVKTQY	TRBV30
ASSFDFSRTGYT	TRBV5-5
ASSLVQGEAF	TRBV12-3/TRBV12-4
ASSLSGAGDTQY	TRBV7-3
ATSREYGLNYGYT	TRBV15
SVTGGTDTQY	TRBV29-1
ASSLGGDYNSPLH	TRBV7-9
ASSQELAGGTGELF	TRBV3-1
ASSPPRQGAPEQY	TRBV18
ASSLKGLRELAY	TRBV5-1
ATTSDRGGYEQY	TRBV15
ASSHMANNEQF	TRBV4-2
ARLTSRGPDYGYT	TRBV21-1
AWRFHNEQF	TRBV30
SALKGEETQY	TRBV20-1
ASSYSGLAGEKDTQY	TRBV6-5